The rows below give T cell receptor beta chains drawn from one sample of a study of technical replicates of blood from a handful of donors. TCRdb keeps only in-frame clones here, not all; method: immunoSEQ multiplex PCR. The sample has fewer than 85,000 clones; 85% to 95% are singletons. Sequenced: PBMCs. Receptors were obtained from a human donor in good health. Some clones in this sample may be carry-over from other donors' samples. Each CDR3 is given with its conserved first and last residue. D genes are given only for firm matches. Only part of the rows carry a size: once, few, many, or a class if the clone is expanded.

V	J	length	size	D	CDR3	DNA
TRBV2	TRBJ1-1	13	.	.	CASNRGWNTEAFF	TGTGCCAGCAATAGGGGGTGGAACACTGAAGCTTTCTTT
TRBV6-5	TRBJ1-2	13	.	TRBD1	CASSFRGESGYTF	TGTGCCAGCAGTTTCAGGGGGGAGAGTGGCTACACCTTC
TRBV7-6	TRBJ1-6	14	.	TRBD1	CASSMDREDSPLHF	TGTGCCAGCAGCATGGACAGGGAGGATTCACCCCTCCACTTT
TRBV7-2	TRBJ2-7	15	.	TRBD2	CASSFTSGGRYEQYF	TGTGCCAGCAGCTTCACTAGCGGGGGGAGATACGAGCAGTACTTC
TRBV5-1	TRBJ2-3	14	.	.	CASMGGDRADTQYF	TGCGCCAGCATGGGGGGAGATCGGGCAGATACGCAGTATTTT
TRBV11-2	TRBJ2-7	15	.	TRBD1	CASSIRDRGTYEQYF	TGTGCCAGCAGCATCCGGGACAGGGGGACCTACGAGCAGTACTTC
TRBV7-9	TRBJ2-5	17	medium-sized	TRBD2	CASSLPVGRGAQETQYF	TGTGCCAGCAGCTTGCCCGTGGGGCGGGGGGCCCAAGAGACCCAGTACTTC
TRBV7-9	TRBJ2-7	14	.	TRBD1	CASSFSGQYYEQYF	TGTGCCAGCAGCTTCTCGGGACAGTACTACGAGCAGTACTTC
TRBV6-5	TRBJ1-2	13	once	.	CASSRHRVAGYTF	TGTGCCAGCAGTAGGCACAGGGTGGCTGGCTACACCTTC
TRBV19	TRBJ2-7	13	.	TRBD1	CASSFGQAYEQYF	TGTGCCAGTAGTTTTGGACAGGCTTACGAGCAGTACTTC
TRBV6-1	TRBJ2-7	14	.	.	CASRASSGKLEQYF	TGTGCCAGCAGAGCCTCTTCCGGTAAACTGGAGCAGTACTTC
TRBV6-1	TRBJ1-1	16	.	TRBD1	CASSVQGHSWGTEAFF	TGTGCCAGCAGTGTACAGGGGCACAGCTGGGGCACTGAAGCTTTCTTT
TRBV5-1	TRBJ1-1	15	few	TRBD1	CASSSQGQGGTEAFF	TGCGCCAGCAGCTCCCAAGGACAGGGTGGGACTGAAGCTTTCTTT
TRBV7-8	TRBJ2-7	20	.	TRBD1	CASSHRLLPGQGGPSYEQYF	TGTGCCAGCAGCCACCGGCTACTTCCGGGACAGGGGGGCCCATCCTACGAGCAGTACTTC
TRBV6-6	TRBJ1-5	16	.	TRBD1	CASSPQDRGVFQPQHF	TGTGCCAGCAGTCCCCAGGACAGGGGGGTTTTTCAGCCCCAGCATTTT
TRBV27	TRBJ2-3	14	.	.	CASSSVRETDTQYF	TGTGCCAGCAGTTCCGTCAGGGAAACAGATACGCAGTATTTT
TRBV7-2	TRBJ1-3	15	.	.	CASSQDSSSGNTIYF	TGTGCCAGCAGCCAAGACAGTAGCTCTGGAAACACCATATATTTT
TRBV27	TRBJ2-1	15	few	TRBD2	CASSPGLAGLYEQFF	TGTGCCAGCAGTCCGGGACTAGCGGGATTATATGAGCAGTTCTTC
TRBV2	TRBJ1-2	13	.	.	CASRGSSNYGYTF	TGTGCCAGCAGAGGGAGCTCGAACTATGGCTACACCTTC
TRBV9	TRBJ2-5	14	.	.	CASSPTGLQETQYF	TGTGCCAGCAGTCCGACAGGACTCCAAGAGACCCAGTACTTC
TRBV19	TRBJ2-7	15	once	.	CASSIGVPGTYEQYF	TGTGCCAGTAGTATAGGAGTTCCAGGTACCTACGAGCAGTACTTC
TRBV19	TRBJ2-7	13	.	TRBD1	CASSDTGADEQYF	TGTGCCAGTAGTGACACAGGGGCCGACGAGCAGTACTTC
TRBV11-3	TRBJ2-3	15	once	.	CASSLERGLTDTQYF	TGTGCCAGCAGCTTAGAGCGGGGCCTCACAGATACGCAGTATTTT
TRBV6-5	TRBJ2-7	13	.	TRBD2	CASIDGRSYEQYF	TGTGCCAGCATTGACGGGAGGTCCTACGAGCAGTACTTC
TRBV19	TRBJ2-3	13	.	TRBD2	CASGLAGFDTQYF	TGTGCCAGTGGACTAGCGGGATTTGATACGCAGTATTTT
TRBV5-5	TRBJ1-5	16	.	TRBD1	CASSLAGTGGYQPQHF	TGTGCCAGCAGCCTGGCCGGGACAGGGGGCTATCAGCCCCAGCATTTT
TRBV5-4	TRBJ1-2	10	once	.	CAAETYGYTF	TGTGCCGCGGAGACCTATGGCTACACCTTC
TRBV5-1	TRBJ2-3	14	.	TRBD2	CATYSGGVQDTQYF	TGCGCCACCTATAGCGGGGGAGTCCAGGATACGCAGTATTTT
TRBV2	TRBJ1-2	15	few	TRBD1	CASSDGRGPDYGYTF	TGTGCCAGCAGTGACGGCAGGGGGCCGGACTATGGCTACACCTTC
TRBV4-3	TRBJ2-3	17	.	.	CASSHDNPGSGRDTQYF	TGCGCCAGCAGCCACGACAACCCGGGTAGCGGTAGAGATACGCAGTATTTT
TRBV7-9	TRBJ1-1	14	.	.	CASSLSIGGTEAFF	TGTGCCAGCAGCTTAAGTATAGGGGGCACTGAAGCTTTCTTT
TRBV11-3	TRBJ2-2	19	few	TRBD2	CASSPGTSGRAPNTGELFF	TGTGCCAGCAGCCCAGGGACTAGCGGGAGGGCCCCGAACACCGGGGAGCTGTTTTTT
TRBV11-2	TRBJ1-2	12	.	.	CASSSSLRGYTF	TGTGCCAGCAGCTCGTCCCTTCGTGGCTACACCTTC
TRBV5-1	TRBJ2-7	17	.	TRBD2	CASSSGLAGRQGSEQYF	TGCGCCAGCTCCTCGGGACTAGCGGGGCGTCAGGGCTCCGAGCAGTACTTC
TRBV7-5	TRBJ2-3	14	.	.	CVRSDKGARDTQYF	TGTGTCAGAAGCGATAAGGGGGCGAGAGATACGCAGTATTTT
TRBV10-3	TRBJ2-7	15	.	TRBD1	CAINKAGTGSFEQYF	TGTGCCATCAATAAAGCCGGGACAGGGTCTTTCGAGCAGTACTTC
TRBV4-2	TRBJ2-7	13	.	.	CASSHGLGLEQYF	TGTGCCAGCAGCCACGGATTGGGGCTCGAGCAGTACTTC
TRBV5-1	TRBJ2-7	12	.	.	CASSSSSYEQYF	TGCGCCAGCTCTTCGAGCTCCTACGAGCAGTACTTC
TRBV19	TRBJ2-2	14	few	.	CASRSFRGAGELFF	TGTGCCAGTAGGAGCTTCAGGGGAGCCGGGGAGCTGTTTTTT
TRBV6-1	TRBJ1-1	14	.	.	CASTRTRLSTEAFF	TGTGCCAGCACTAGAACACGGCTAAGCACTGAAGCTTTCTTT
TRBV5-1	TRBJ1-1	14	.	.	CASSLSGSGTEAFF	TGCGCCAGCAGCTTATCGGGGTCGGGCACTGAAGCTTTCTTT
TRBV10-3	TRBJ2-7	13	.	TRBD2	CATRTSGAYEQYF	TGTGCCACTCGAACTAGCGGCGCCTACGAGCAGTACTTC
TRBV10-3	TRBJ2-2	15	once	.	CAISEIGANTGELFF	TGTGCCATCAGTGAGATAGGAGCGAACACCGGGGAGCTGTTTTTT
TRBV5-4	TRBJ2-2	15	.	.	CASSLYSLNTGELFF	TGTGCCAGCAGCTTGTACAGTCTGAACACCGGGGAGCTGTTTTTT
TRBV30	TRBJ2-5	16	.	TRBD2	CAWTKGLAGGGETQYF	TGTGCCTGGACCAAGGGGCTAGCGGGAGGTGGCGAGACCCAGTACTTC